This T cell receptor beta chain came from a study of T cells in narcolepsy. Study-wide findings and caveats: No autoreactive T cell clone sequences appeared in some memory CD4+ repertoires.

The assay was immunoSEQ multiplex PCR, and TCRdb's table has in-frame clones only and misses some. This sample has some 25,000 clones, with 65% to 90% found just once. Remarks on this clone: Antigen: not known.

Looked up from germline, CDR1 is SGHTA and CDR2 is FQGNSA. The CDR3 sequence is 14 residues long. The germline V and J ends were trimmed by 7 bases and 9 bases, with 21 bases remaining between them. The J gene is TRBJ1-1, the V gene TRBV7-2; D is perhaps TRBD1 (6 bases). Material for sequencing was memory (CD45RA-) CD4+ T cells from blood. This receptor was taken from a human donor in good health. In nucleotides, the CDR3 is TGTGCCAGCACCCAGGGCCCTACGAGGGGGAAAGCTTTCTTT. Its translation: CASTQGPTRGKAFF.